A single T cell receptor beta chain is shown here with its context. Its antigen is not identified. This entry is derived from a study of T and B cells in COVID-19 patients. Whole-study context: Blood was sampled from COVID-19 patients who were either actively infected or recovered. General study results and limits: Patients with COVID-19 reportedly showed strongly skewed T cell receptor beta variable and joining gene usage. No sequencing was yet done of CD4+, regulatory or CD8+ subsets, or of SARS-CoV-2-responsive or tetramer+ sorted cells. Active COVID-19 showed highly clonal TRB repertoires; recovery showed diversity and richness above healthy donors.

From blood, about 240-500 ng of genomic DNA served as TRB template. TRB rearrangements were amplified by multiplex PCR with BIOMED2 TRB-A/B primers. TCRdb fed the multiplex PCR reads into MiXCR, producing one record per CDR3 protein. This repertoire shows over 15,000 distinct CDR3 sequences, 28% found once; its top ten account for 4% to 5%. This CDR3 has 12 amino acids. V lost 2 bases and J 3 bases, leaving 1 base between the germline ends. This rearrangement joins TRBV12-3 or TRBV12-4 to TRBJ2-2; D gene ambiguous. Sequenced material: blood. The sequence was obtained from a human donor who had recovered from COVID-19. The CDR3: CASSLHTGELFF. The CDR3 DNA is TGTGCCAGCAGTTTACACACCGGGGAGCTGTTTTTT.